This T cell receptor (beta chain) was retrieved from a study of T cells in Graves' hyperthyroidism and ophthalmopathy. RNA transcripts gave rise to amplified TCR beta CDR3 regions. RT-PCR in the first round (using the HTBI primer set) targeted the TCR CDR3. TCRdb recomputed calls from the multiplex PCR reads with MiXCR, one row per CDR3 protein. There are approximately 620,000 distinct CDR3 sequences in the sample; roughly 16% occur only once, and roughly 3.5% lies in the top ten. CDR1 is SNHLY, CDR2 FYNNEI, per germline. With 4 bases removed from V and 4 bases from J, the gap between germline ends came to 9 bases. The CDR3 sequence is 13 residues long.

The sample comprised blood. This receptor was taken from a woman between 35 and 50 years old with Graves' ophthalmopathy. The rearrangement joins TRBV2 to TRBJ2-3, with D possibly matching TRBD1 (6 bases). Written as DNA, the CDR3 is TGTGCCAGCAGTGGAGGGGGATCAGATACGCAGTATTTT. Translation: CASSGGGSDTQYF. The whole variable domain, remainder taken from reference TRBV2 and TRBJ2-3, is EPEVTQTPSHQVTQMGQEVILRCVPISNHLYFYWYRQILGQKVEFLVSFYNNEISEKSEIFDDQFSVERPDGSNFTLKIRSTKLEDSAMYFCASSGGGSDTQYFGPGTRLTVL.